One T cell receptor beta chain is described in this entry. Sequenced by immunoSEQ multiplex PCR; TCRdb stores in-frame clones only, minus some. This sample has nearly 80,000 clones, with roughly 87% found just once. V gave up 3 bases and J gave up 0 bases, with 11 bases separating them. The germline CDR1 and CDR2 sequences are SGHAT and FQDESV (reference sequence). This CDR3 region has 15 residues. The sample comes from a study of OX40 agonist ivuxolimab in advanced cancers. The origin of this receptor is an adult with an advanced solid tumor such as melanoma, head and neck, liver or kidney cancer. The rearrangement uses TRBV11-1 and TRBJ1-2; weak D call: TRBD1 (5 bases). Source: CD4+ or CD8+ T cells sorted from blood, taken in a trial of the OX40 agonist ivuxolimab. The CDR3, as DNA: TGTGCCAGCAGCTTCGGGGCGTATCCTAACTATGGCTACACCTTC. Amino acid sequence: CASSFGAYPNYGYTF. Combining the CDR3 with reference TRBV11-1 and TRBJ1-2 gives the whole variable domain EAEVAQSPRYKITEKSQAVAFWCDPISGHATLYWYRQILGQGPELLVQFQDESVVDDSQLPKDRFSAERLKGVDSTLKIQPAELGDSAMYLCASSFGAYPNYGYTFGSGTRLTVV.